This TCR beta chain was sequenced in a study of cytomegalovirus exposure and HLA in healthy donors (dated by TCRdb to the late 2010s). Regarding the research as a whole: According to a later analysis, the 120 validation repertoires were produced on the same platform as the approximately 620 repertoires of the first cohort. The aim of the study was to test whether cataloging public T cell receptors could identify signatures of past pathogen exposure. Along with the roughly 700-subject first cohort, a separate validation cohort of 120 different subjects was used. High-throughput TCR immunosequencing, statistical association of individual TCRs with disease status, and machine learning were combined to predict cytomegalovirus infection status. Results the study describes overall, beyond this receptor: A later analysis had no HLA typing for the validation cohort, so co-occurrence there was scored across all 130 or so repertoires. It was suggested by the authors that the approach could potentially be generalized to other disease states and immunological phenotypes. A few of the identified cytomegalovirus-associated TCR beta chains were confirmed in vitro to be specific for cytomegalovirus antigens. The study gave a list of 150 to 200 TCR beta chains associated with cytomegalovirus. Most TCR sequences were seen in very few donors, while some public TCRs were found in many individuals. A later analysis found that TCRs clustered in the first cohort also tended to co-occur in the roughly 110 validation repertoires, with 94% of cluster scores above 0. In both the original and validation cohorts, the classifier was reported to diagnose cytomegalovirus status with high specificity and sensitivity.

Donors formed part of the validation cohort, which comprised 120 subjects and was distinct from the first cohort of under 750 subjects. Here V drops 5 bases and J drops 3 bases, and the junction holds 7 bases not matched to any gene. Including the terminal cysteine and phenylalanine, the CDR3 comprises 15 residues. The only DNA kept is the CDR3, 45 bases in frame from the first base. The germline V gene gives CDR1 as SNHLY and CDR2 as FYNNEI. Worth noting for this clone: Its specific antigen is unknown. Per-base quality was not reported, and no clone a single base away is much larger than it.

The library was produced with the immunoSEQ multiplex PCR assay. Regarding the original processing steps: A statistical classification framework was built to diagnose cytomegalovirus status from the catalog of TCR beta chain sequences. Imported from immuneACCESS, the table was reduced by TCRdb to in-frame sequences with V and J called. These copies leave out some clones; in studies compared against another copy, an unresolved V gene accounts for under half, and the cause of the remainder is not known. D and trimming were read from the DNA, whereas the V and J calls and clone size are those reported in that table. The sample table holds 100,000 to 150,000 clones, of which roughly 89% were seen once. Approximately 2% of the sample is in the top ten clones.

This TCR was sampled from a woman younger than 35 in good health and CMV-seronegative. In this chain, TRBV2 is recombined with TRBJ2-5; 9 middle bases align to TRBD1. What was sequenced was PBMCs. The DNA sequence is given as TGTGCCAGCAGTCCGGGACAGGGTCCCGAAGAGACCCAGTACTTC. Translated, it reads CASSPGQGPEETQYF. The reference TRBV2 and TRBJ2-5 proteins fill in what lies around the CDR3, so the full variable domain reads EPEVTQTPSHQVTQMGQEVILRCVPISNHLYFYWYRQILGQKVEFLVSFYNNEISEKSEIFDDQFSVERPDGSNFTLKIRSTKLEDSAMYFCASSPGQGPEETQYFGPGTRLLVL.